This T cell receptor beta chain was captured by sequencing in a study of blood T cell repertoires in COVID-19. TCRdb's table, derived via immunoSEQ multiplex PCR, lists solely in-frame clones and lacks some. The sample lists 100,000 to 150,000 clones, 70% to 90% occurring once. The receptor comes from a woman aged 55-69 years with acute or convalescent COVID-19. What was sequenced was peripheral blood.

CDR3 nucleotides: TGTGCCAGCAGTTCGGACAGGGTCTATGGCTACACCTTC. It codes for CASSSDRVYGYTF. V and J are TRBV6-5 and TRBJ1-2; 8 bases fit TRBD1. The CDR3 runs to 13 residues. V trimming: 4 bases; J trimming: 4 bases; junction bases outside the gene matches: 2. The germline CDR1 and CDR2 sequences are MNHEY and SVGAGI.